Included here is one T cell receptor (beta chain) sequence, with context. Antigen: not known. With V trimmed by 1 base and J by 2 bases, 2 bases remained unmatched. CDR3 length: 15 amino acids. CDR1 WNHNN and CDR2 SYGVQD come from the germline V gene (reference sequence). The sample belongs to a study of human thymus T cells. Study-wide results and caveats: Usage of V and J genes appeared biased in thymic and blood repertoires.

The method was immunoSEQ multiplex PCR; TCRdb's version includes in-frame clones alone and lacks a portion of them. This table has about 60,000 clones, approximately 93% appearing once. All available leukocytes, rather than a set cell count, yielded the blood DNA. The sequenced sample was blood. V and J are TRBV10-1 and TRBJ2-7, with 10 nucleotides matching TRBD2. The origin of this receptor is a boy younger than two with a congenital heart defect but otherwise immunologically healthy. The CDR3 DNA sequence: TGCGCCAGCAGTGAGTTCAGCGGGAGGGCCTACGAGCAGTACTTC. As protein: CASSEFSGRAYEQYF.